The T cell receptor beta chain under discussion was sequenced for a study of T-cell reconstitution after alpha-beta-depleted transplantation in children. It was with unique molecular identifiers that the TCRbeta library was prepared. TCRdb re-derived calls from the PCR reads in MiXCR, one entry per CDR3 protein. Among around 680,000 distinct CDR3 sequences listed, roughly 17% were seen once. The CDR3 sequence is 12 residues long. V was shortened by 0 bases and J by 5 bases, with 5 bases between the two germline ends. CDR1 is MNHEY, CDR2 SVGEGT, per germline. This rearrangement joins TRBV6-2 or TRBV6-3 to TRBJ2-7; no firm D call. The receptor was isolated from a human donor who donated a stem cell graft to a child with acute myeloid leukemia. Sequenced material: PBMCs from the stem cell graft donor, taken from the stem cell graft. CDR3 amino acids: CASSYSANEQYF. The CDR3 DNA is TGTGCCAGCAGTTACTCGGCAAACGAGCAGTACTTC.